The text below deals with one TCR beta chain. The method was immunoSEQ multiplex PCR; TCRdb's version includes in-frame clones alone and lacks a portion of them. The sample holds hundreds of thousands of clones, roughly 83% seen once. This sample stems from a study of blood T cell repertoires in COVID-19. Trimming took 3 bases from V and 0 from J, leaving 10 bases between them. Per the germline V gene, CDR1 is MNHEY and CDR2 is SMNVEV (reference sequence). The CDR3 loop spans 15 amino acids. The sequence came from a woman in her 70s with active or convalescent COVID-19. The sequenced sample was peripheral blood. The chain links TRBV27 to TRBJ2-3; D possibly corresponds to TRBD1 (5 bases). CDR3 nucleotide sequence: TGTGCCAGCAGTTTCCAGGGAAGGAGCACAGATACGCAGTATTTT. Its protein product is CASSFQGRSTDTQYF.